Listed below are T cell receptor beta chains from one sample, sequenced in a study of a mutant IDH1 vaccine in newly diagnosed glioma. These receptors' targets are unknown. Here immunoSEQ multiplex PCR was the method, and the copy in TCRdb shows in-frame clones only, minus some. The sample contains roughly 38,000 clones, approximately 76% of which appear only once. The sequencing used PBMCs, collected from a glioma patient whose treatment included an IDH1 peptide vaccine. The receptors stem from a man over 45 with glioma. The CDR3 runs from the conserved cysteine through the conserved F or W. A D gene is named only where the DNA matches it firmly. Expanded clones are given a class, and other clones once, few, many or no size at all.

V	size	D	J	DNA	CDR3
TRBV18	-	-	TRBJ1-5	TGTGCCAGCTCACCACCAGGGACGGTGAATCAGCCCCAGCATTTT	CASSPPGTVNQPQHF
TRBV5-1	-	-	TRBJ2-6	TGCGCCAGCAGCTTGGAGAACTCTGGGGCCAACGTCCTGACTTTC	CASSLENSGANVLTF
TRBV7-6	-	TRBD2	TRBJ2-7	TGTGCCAGCAGCTTAACGGGGGGAGCCGAGCAGTACTTC	CASSLTGGAEQYF
TRBV29-1	few	TRBD1	TRBJ1-1	TGCAGCGTTGACAGGGGGGCGAAAGGATTTAGCTTT	CSVDRGAKGFSF
TRBV4-1	once	-	TRBJ1-4	TGCGCCAGCAGCCACCCGCCAGAAAAACTGTTTTTT	CASSHPPEKLFF
TRBV10-3	-	-	TRBJ2-3	TGTGCCATCAGTGAGTCCCTAGCAGGGGCAGATACGCAGTATTTT	CAISESLAGADTQYF
TRBV5-6	once	-	TRBJ2-7	TGTGCCAGCAGCTTGGGTTGGACCTACGAGCAGTACTTC	CASSLGWTYEQYF
TRBV7-2	-	-	TRBJ1-1	TGTGCCAGCAGTATTATTCAGGGGAACACTGAAGCTTTCTTT	CASSIIQGNTEAFF
TRBV6-1	few	-	TRBJ1-1	TGTGCCAGCAGTGAAGGCGGACCGGCTTTCTTT	CASSEGGPAFF
TRBV4-3	-	TRBD1	TRBJ2-5	TGCGCCAGCAGCCTAAGACAGGGAACTCAAGAGACCCAGTACTTC	CASSLRQGTQETQYF
TRBV7-2	-	-	TRBJ2-7	TGTGCCAGCAGCTTCTCAGGGCCCACCCAATACGAGCAGTACTTC	CASSFSGPTQYEQYF
TRBV5-6	-	-	TRBJ2-5	TGTGCCAGCAGCTTGGGGTACCAAGAGACCCAGTACTTC	CASSLGYQETQYF
TRBV30	-	-	TRBJ1-3	TGTGCCTGGGCGCAGGGTGCTGCTGGAAACACCATATATTTT	CAWAQGAAGNTIYF
TRBV19	-	-	TRBJ1-3	TGTGCCAGTAGTACGTTCCGGGAGCTCCAAACCAACTCTGGAAACACCATATATTTT	CASSTFRELQTNSGNTIYF
TRBV7-2	-	-	TRBJ1-5	TGTGCCAGCAGCTTAAGCCCAAGGGGGGGGTTGCCCCAGCATTTT	CASSLSPRGGLPQHF
TRBV20-1	-	-	TRBJ2-7	TGCAGTGCCGCTCTAAATTTCGAGCAGTACTTC	CSAALNFEQYF
TRBV29-1	-	TRBD1	TRBJ2-7	TGCAGCGGATGGACAGGCGGAGAGCAGTACTTC	CSGWTGGEQYF
TRBV28	-	TRBD1	TRBJ2-7	TGTGCCAGCAGTTCGACAGGGGTGGGTTCCGAGCAGTACTTC	CASSSTGVGSEQYF
TRBV28	-	TRBD2	TRBJ2-4	TGTGCCAGCAGTATAAGCGGGGGGCGGGGAAACATTCAGTACTTC	CASSISGGRGNIQYF
TRBV20-1	-	-	TRBJ1-1	TGCAGTGCTAGAGATATAACAGGGACTTTCTTT	CSARDITGTFF
TRBV9	-	TRBD1	TRBJ1-5	TGTGCCAGCAGCGTAGGCGGGGACAGCAGATATCAGCCCCAGCATTTT	CASSVGGDSRYQPQHF
TRBV4-1	few	TRBD1	TRBJ1-5	TGCGCCAGCAGCCTCCGGGACAGCTTCAATCAGCCCCAGCATTTT	CASSLRDSFNQPQHF
TRBV19	once	-	TRBJ2-6	TGTGCCAGTAGCAGGGGAAATGGGGCCAACGTCCTGACTTTC	CASSRGNGANVLTF
TRBV6-5	-	-	TRBJ1-5	TGTGCCAGCAGGGCTGGGGGGGCCGGTCAGCCCCAGCATTTT	CASRAGGAGQPQHF
TRBV7-9	-	TRBD1	TRBJ1-2	TGTGCCAGCAGCTTTTTAACGGGACAGGGGGACTATGGCTACACCTTC	CASSFLTGQGDYGYTF
TRBV10-3	few	TRBD1	TRBJ1-1	TGTGCCTCCCGGGACAGGGACGCGGCTGAAGCTTTCTTT	CASRDRDAAEAFF
TRBV6-5	-	-	TRBJ2-5	TGTGCCAGCAAGCTCCGAGGCCTCCGTGAGACCCAGTACTTC	CASKLRGLRETQYF
TRBV2	-	-	TRBJ2-2	TGTGCCAGCAGGTACTCCGGGGAGCTGTTTTTT	CASRYSGELFF
TRBV5-1	-	-	TRBJ2-7	TGCGCCAGCAGCCTCTCGACAGGAGCTGGCTACGAGCAGTACTTC	CASSLSTGAGYEQYF
TRBV7-9	-	-	TRBJ2-7	TGTGCCAGCAGCTTAATCCCATCCTACGAGCAGTACTTC	CASSLIPSYEQYF
TRBV9	-	-	TRBJ1-1	TGTGCCAGCAGCGTGGGCGGGTGGACTGAAGCTTTCTTT	CASSVGGWTEAFF
TRBV7-2	-	-	TRBJ1-1	TGTGCCAGCAGCTTAGGATTTGGGTTGAACACTGAAGCTTTCTTT	CASSLGFGLNTEAFF
TRBV4-3	-	TRBD1	TRBJ1-4	TGCGCCAGCAGTAGGACAGGGTCGGATGAAAAACTGTTTTTT	CASSRTGSDEKLFF
TRBV19	-	TRBD1	TRBJ2-3	TGTGCCAGTAGCCCAGGGGGCCCAGATACGCAGTATTTT	CASSPGGPDTQYF
TRBV9	-	TRBD1	TRBJ1-4	TGTGCCAGCAGCGTAGAAGGACAGGCAACTAATGAAAAACTGTTTTTT	CASSVEGQATNEKLFF
TRBV5-1	-	TRBD1	TRBJ1-2	TGCGCCAGCAGCCATGGACAGGGGCAAACCTATGGCTACACCTTC	CASSHGQGQTYGYTF
TRBV30	-	TRBD2	TRBJ2-1	TGTGCCTGGACCCCAGATGGGCGGGGGGGGCCCTACAATGAGCAGTTCTTC	CAWTPDGRGGPYNEQFF
TRBV6-5	-	-	TRBJ1-1	TGTGCCAGCAGTGATCAGGGAATGAACACTGAAGCTTTCTTT	CASSDQGMNTEAFF
TRBV27	few	-	TRBJ1-1	TGTGCCAGCACGAGTAACACTGAAGCTTTCTTT	CASTSNTEAFF
TRBV27	-	-	TRBJ1-4	TGTGCCAGCAGTTTCGGTCCCTTAAATGAAAAACTGTTTTTT	CASSFGPLNEKLFF
TRBV11-2	-	-	TRBJ1-5	TGTGCCAGCAGCTTGAGGGCCTGGGGTAATCAGCCCCAGCATTTT	CASSLRAWGNQPQHF
TRBV28	-	-	TRBJ1-1	TGTGCCAGCAGTAACCTCTCAGGCCAAGAAGCTTTCTTT	CASSNLSGQEAFF
TRBV5-4	-	-	TRBJ2-7	TGTGCCAGCACCCGGAGGGACAGTAACGAGCAGTACTTC	CASTRRDSNEQYF
TRBV18	-	-	TRBJ2-7	TGTGCCAGCTCACCATCCAAAGACGGGCCTCGGGAGTACTTC	CASSPSKDGPREYF
TRBV5-1	-	TRBD1	TRBJ2-5	TGCGCCAGCAGCGCCCGGGACAGCATTGCGGAGACCCAGTACTTC	CASSARDSIAETQYF
TRBV28	-	-	TRBJ2-2	TGTGCCAGCAGTATAACAGGGAGATCCGGGGAGCTGTTTTTT	CASSITGRSGELFF
TRBV30	-	-	TRBJ2-5	TGTGCCCGGGACGGTTCCCAAGAGACCCAGTACTTC	CARDGSQETQYF
TRBV2	few	-	TRBJ1-2	TGTGCCAGCAGGGTCGACCGGAGGGCTGGCTACACCTTC	CASRVDRRAGYTF
TRBV10-3	-	TRBD2	TRBJ2-2	TGTGCCATCAGTGAGCGGGGGGGCCTCACCGGGGAGCTGTTTTTT	CAISERGGLTGELFF
TRBV4-1	-	TRBD1	TRBJ1-3	TGCGCCAGCAGCTCAGACAGGGCTTTCTCTGGAAACACCATATATTTT	CASSSDRAFSGNTIYF
TRBV25-1	-	-	TRBJ1-6	TGTGCCAGCCGTCTACCCGGTAATTCACCCCTCCACTTT	CASRLPGNSPLHF
TRBV30	few	-	TRBJ2-1	TGTGCCTGGAGGTGGCAGGGTTATTCCAATGAGCAGTTCTTC	CAWRWQGYSNEQFF
TRBV5-1	few	-	TRBJ2-1	TGCGCCAGCAGCGACACAGGAGGGCCCAATGAGCAGTTCTTC	CASSDTGGPNEQFF